This entry concerns a single T cell receptor beta chain. What this receptor recognizes is not known. Base qualities are missing; no much larger clone stands one base away. The record originates from a study of blood T cell repertoires in COVID-19 (dated by TCRdb to 2020 to 2022). Turning to the overall study: Samples covering the acute and convalescent phases of COVID-19 were provided by collaborators in the United States, Italy and Spain. Where available, HLA class I and class II types were taken from metadata supplied by the sample provider and were not determined by assay-based typing. The repertoires were released in a freely available public database meant as a resource for research on the immune response to SARS-CoV-2. The prospective study material was composed of cDNA or gDNA derived from T cells, B-cell-depleted T cells, or PBMCs. Samples were obtained from the ongoing ImmuneRACE study (first 160 participants) and from over a thousand subjects provided by 6 global collaborators. A de-identified subject ID, COVID-19 status, age in years and sex were almost always included in the sample metadata. Subjects who had been exposed to COVID-19, were actively infected with it, or had recovered from it provided the deeply sampled blood TCRbeta repertoires that made up the dataset. What the authors observed across the whole study: The quantity of clinical and demographic metadata differed by source and by participant and was supplied without curation.

Another Seattle source contributed samples from volunteer blood donors who had recovered from COVID-19. Whole blood was collected in K2EDTA tubes by collaborating institutions according to the institutions' own protocols. For TCRbeta analysis, collaborators shipped samples in one of three forms: frozen whole blood, isolated PBMCs, or DNA extracted from either of those sample types. CDR1 MNHEY and CDR2 SVGAGI were looked up in the germline V gene. Reading from cysteine to phenylalanine, the CDR3 counts 14 amino acids. Only the CDR3 DNA is retained, 42 bases long and in frame from the first base. V trim: 5 bases; J trim: 4 bases; unmatched bases: 4. TCRbeta CDR3 regions were amplified from genomic DNA by means of the immunoSEQ Assay, a bias-controlled multiplex PCR. The study's processing was this. Within the assay, amplification of reference gene primers was used to estimate how many nucleated cells each sample contained. To quantify the absolute abundance of each unique TCRbeta CDR3 rearrangement, sequence reads were collapsed and filtered. For each sample, productive Simpson clonality was calculated by taking the square root of Simpson's diversity index across productive rearrangements. This is the immuneACCESS table as TCRdb keeps it, with only in-frame sequences that have V and J called. A part of the clones is gone; compared with another copy, unresolved V genes explain less than half, and the rest is unexplained. V and J calls and clone size are as listed in that table; D and trimming were resolved from the DNA. Counted in this sample were 250,000 to 350,000 clones; about 87% of them appeared once. Together, the top ten hold 6.9% of the sample.

This clonotype was obtained from a woman aged 30 to 39 who had recovered from COVID-19. Here the chain combines TRBV6-5 and TRBJ1-4; 7 central bases correspond to TRBD1. The sequenced sample was peripheral blood. In nucleotides, the sequence is TGTGCCAGCAGTACCGGGACAGTTAATGAAAAACTGTTTTTT. It translates to CASSTGTVNEKLFF.